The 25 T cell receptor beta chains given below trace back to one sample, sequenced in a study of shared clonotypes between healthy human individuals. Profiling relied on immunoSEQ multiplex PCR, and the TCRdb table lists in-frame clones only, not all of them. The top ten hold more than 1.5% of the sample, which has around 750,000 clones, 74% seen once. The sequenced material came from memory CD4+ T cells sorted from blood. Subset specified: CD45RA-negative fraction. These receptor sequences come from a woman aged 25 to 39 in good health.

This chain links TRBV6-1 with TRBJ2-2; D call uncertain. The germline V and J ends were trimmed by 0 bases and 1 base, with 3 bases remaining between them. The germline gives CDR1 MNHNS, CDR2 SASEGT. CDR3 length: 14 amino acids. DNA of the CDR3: TGTGCCAGCAGTGAAGCCGAGAACACCGGGGAGCTGTTTTTT. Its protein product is CASSEAENTGELFF.

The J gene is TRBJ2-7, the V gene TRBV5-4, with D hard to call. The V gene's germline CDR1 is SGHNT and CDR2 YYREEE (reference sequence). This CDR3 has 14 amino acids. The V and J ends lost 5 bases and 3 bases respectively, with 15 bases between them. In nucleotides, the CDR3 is TGTGCCAGCAGTTATGGGTTCACCAGCTACGAGCAGTACTTC. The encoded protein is CASSYGFTSYEQYF. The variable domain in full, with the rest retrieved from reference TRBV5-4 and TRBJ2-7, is ETGVTQSPTHLIKTRGQQVTLRCSSQSGHNTVSWYQQALGQGPQFIFQYYREEENGRGNFPPRFSGLQFPNYSSELNVNALELDDSALYLCASSYGFTSYEQYFGPGTRLTVT.

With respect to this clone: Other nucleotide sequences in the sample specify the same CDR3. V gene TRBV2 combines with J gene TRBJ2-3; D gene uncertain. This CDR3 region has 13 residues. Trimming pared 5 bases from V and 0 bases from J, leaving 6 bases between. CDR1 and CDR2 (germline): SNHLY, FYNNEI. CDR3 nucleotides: TGTGCCAGCAGTCGACCTAGCACAGATACGCAGTATTTT. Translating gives CASSRPSTDTQYF.

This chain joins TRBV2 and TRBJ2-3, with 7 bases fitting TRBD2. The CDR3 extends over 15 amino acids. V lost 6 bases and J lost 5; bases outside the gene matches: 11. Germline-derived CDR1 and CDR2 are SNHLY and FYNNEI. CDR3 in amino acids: CASRLRAGIRDTQYF. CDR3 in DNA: TGTGCCAGCAGGCTAAGAGCGGGAATCAGAGATACGCAGTATTTT.

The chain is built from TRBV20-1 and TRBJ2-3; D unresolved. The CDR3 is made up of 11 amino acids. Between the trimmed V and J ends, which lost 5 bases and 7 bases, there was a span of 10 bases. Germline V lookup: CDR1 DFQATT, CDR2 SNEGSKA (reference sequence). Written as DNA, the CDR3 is TGCAGTGCTCACAAGTCGTATACGCAGTATTTT. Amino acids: CSAHKSYTQYF.

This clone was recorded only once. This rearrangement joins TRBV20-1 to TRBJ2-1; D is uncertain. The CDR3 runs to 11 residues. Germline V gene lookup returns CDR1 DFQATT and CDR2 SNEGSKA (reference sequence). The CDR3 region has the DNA TGCAGCAAGGGCCGAAACAATGAGCAGTTCTTC. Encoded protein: CSKGRNNEQFF.

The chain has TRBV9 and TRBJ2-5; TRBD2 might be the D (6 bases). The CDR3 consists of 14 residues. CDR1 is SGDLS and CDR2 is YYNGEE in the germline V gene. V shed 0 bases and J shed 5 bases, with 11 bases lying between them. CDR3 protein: CASSVAGEGETQYF. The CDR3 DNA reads TGTGCCAGCAGCGTAGCGGGAGAGGGGGAGACCCAGTACTTC.

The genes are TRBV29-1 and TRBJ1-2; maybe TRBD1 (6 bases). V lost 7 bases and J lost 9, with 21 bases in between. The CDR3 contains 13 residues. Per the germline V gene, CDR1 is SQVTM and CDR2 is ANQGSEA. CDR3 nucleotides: TGCAGCGCTCACGAAAACAGGGCTCGGAGCTACACCTTC. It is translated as CSAHENRARSYTF.

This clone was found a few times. This chain's CDR3 is CASSKDWGSEQYF. CDR3 DNA sequence: TGTGCCAGCAGCAAGGATTGGGGGAGCGAGCAGTACTTC. The V call is TRBV2, the J call TRBJ2-7, with D tentatively TRBD1 or TRBD2 (5 bases each). The germline V and J ends were trimmed by 6 bases and 6 bases, with 15 bases remaining between them. This CDR3 contains 13 residues. From germline, CDR1 is SNHLY and CDR2 FYNNEI.

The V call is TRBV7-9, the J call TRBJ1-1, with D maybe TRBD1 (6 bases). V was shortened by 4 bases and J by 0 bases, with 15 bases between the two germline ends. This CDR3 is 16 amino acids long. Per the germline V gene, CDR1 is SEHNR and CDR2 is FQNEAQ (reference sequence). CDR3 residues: CASSSTAGAMNTEAFF. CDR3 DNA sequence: TGTGCCAGCAGCTCGACCGCGGGGGCAATGAACACTGAAGCTTTCTTT.

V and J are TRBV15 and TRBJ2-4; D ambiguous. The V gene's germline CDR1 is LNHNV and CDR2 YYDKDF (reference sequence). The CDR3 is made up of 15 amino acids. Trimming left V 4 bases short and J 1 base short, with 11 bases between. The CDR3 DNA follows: TGTGCCACCAGCATGGTAGCTCTTGCCAAAAACATTCAGTACTTC. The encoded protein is CATSMVALAKNIQYF. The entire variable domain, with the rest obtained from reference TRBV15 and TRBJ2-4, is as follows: DAMVIQNPRYQVTQFGKPVTLSCSQTLNHNVMYWYQQKSSQAPKLLFHYYDKDFNNEADTPDNFQSRRPNTSFCFLDIRSPGLGDTAMYLCATSMVALAKNIQYFGAGTRLSVL.

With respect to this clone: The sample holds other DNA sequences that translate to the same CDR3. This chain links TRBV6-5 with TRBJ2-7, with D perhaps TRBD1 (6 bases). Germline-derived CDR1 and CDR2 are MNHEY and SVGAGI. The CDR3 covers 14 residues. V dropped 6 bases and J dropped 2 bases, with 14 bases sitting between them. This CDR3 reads CASSPPQGTYEQYF. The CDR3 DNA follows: TGTGCCAGCAGCCCCCCCCAGGGGACCTACGAGCAGTACTTC.

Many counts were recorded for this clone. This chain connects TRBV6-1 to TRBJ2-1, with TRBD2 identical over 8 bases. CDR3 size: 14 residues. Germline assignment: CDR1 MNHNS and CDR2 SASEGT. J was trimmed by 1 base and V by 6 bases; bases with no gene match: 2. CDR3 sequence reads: CASSKRESYNEQFF. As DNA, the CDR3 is TGTGCCAGCAGCAAGCGGGAGTCCTACAATGAGCAGTTCTTC.

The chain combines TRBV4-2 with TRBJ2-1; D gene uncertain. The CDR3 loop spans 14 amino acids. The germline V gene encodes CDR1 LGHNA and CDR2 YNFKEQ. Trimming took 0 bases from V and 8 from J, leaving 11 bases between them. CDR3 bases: TGTGCCAGCAGCCAAGACCACCTAAGGGATGAGCAGTTCTTC. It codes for CASSQDHLRDEQFF.

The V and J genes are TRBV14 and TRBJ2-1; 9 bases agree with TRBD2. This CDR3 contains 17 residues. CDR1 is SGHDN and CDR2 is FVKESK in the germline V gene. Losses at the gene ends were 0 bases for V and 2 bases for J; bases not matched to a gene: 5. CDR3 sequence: CASSQDAGLATYNEQFF. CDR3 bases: TGTGCCAGCAGCCAAGACGCCGGACTAGCGACCTACAATGAGCAGTTCTTC. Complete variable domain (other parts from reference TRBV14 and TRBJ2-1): EAGVTQFPSHSVIEKGQTVTLRCDPISGHDNLYWYRRVMGKEIKFLLHFVKESKQDESGMPNNRFLAERTGGTYSTLKVQPAELEDSGVYFCASSQDAGLATYNEQFFGPGTRLTVL.

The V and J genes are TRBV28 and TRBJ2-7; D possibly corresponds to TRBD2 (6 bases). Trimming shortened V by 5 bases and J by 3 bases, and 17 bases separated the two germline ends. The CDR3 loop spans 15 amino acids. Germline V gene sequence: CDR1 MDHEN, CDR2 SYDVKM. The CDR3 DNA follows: TGTGCCAGCAGTATTACACGGGAGAGGGGCTACGAGCAGTACTTC. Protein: CASSITRERGYEQYF.

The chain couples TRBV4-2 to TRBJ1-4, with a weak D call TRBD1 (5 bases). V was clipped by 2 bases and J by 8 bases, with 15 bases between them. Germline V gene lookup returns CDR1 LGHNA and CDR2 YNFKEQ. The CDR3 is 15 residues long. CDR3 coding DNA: TGTGCCAGCAGCCAACCGCAGGGCAGCGGCGAAAAACTGTTTTTT. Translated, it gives CASSQPQGSGEKLFF.

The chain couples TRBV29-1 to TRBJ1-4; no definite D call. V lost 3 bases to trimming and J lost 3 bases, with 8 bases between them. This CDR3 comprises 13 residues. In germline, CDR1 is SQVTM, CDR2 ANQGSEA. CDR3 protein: CSVERSPNEKLFF. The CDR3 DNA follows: TGCAGCGTTGAGCGTTCGCCTAATGAAAAACTGTTTTTT.

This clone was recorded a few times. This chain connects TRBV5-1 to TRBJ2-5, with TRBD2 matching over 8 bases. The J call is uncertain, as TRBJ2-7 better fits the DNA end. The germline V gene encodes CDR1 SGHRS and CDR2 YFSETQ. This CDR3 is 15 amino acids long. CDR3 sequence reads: CASSLRTGGSNEQYF. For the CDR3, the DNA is TGCGCCAGCAGCTTGAGGACGGGAGGGAGTAACGAGCAGTACTTC.

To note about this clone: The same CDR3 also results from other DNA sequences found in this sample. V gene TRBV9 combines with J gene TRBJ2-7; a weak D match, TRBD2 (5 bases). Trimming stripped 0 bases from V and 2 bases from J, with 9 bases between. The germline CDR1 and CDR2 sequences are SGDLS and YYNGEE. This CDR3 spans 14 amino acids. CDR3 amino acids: CASSVATGTYEQYF. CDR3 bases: TGTGCCAGCAGCGTAGCTACGGGAACCTACGAGCAGTACTTC.

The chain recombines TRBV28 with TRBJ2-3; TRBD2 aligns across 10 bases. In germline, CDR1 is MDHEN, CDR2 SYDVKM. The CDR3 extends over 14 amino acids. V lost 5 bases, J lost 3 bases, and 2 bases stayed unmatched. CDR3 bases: TGTGCCAGCAGTCCAGCGGGAGGGACAGATACGCAGTATTTT. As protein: CASSPAGGTDTQYF. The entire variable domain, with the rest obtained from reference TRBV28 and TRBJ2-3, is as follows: DVKVTQSSRYLVKRTGEKVFLECVQDMDHENMFWYRQDPGLGLRLIYFSYDVKMKEKGDIPEGYSVSREKKERFSLILESASTNQTSMYLCASSPAGGTDTQYFGPGTRLTVL.

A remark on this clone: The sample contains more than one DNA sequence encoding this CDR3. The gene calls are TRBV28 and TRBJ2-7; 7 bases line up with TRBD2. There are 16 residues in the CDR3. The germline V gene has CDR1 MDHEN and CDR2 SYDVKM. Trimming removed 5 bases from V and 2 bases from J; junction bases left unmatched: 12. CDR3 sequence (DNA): TGTGCCAGCAGTCTTGATGGGGGGGTGGCCCCCTACGAGCAGTACTTC. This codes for CASSLDGGVAPYEQYF.

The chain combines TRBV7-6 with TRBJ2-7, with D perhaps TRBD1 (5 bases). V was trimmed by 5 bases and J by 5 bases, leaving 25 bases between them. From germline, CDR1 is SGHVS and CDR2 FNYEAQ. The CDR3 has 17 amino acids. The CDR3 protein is CASSRSPGLGLGNEQYF. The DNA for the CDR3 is TGTGCCAGCAGCCGCAGCCCAGGTTTGGGGCTGGGAAACGAGCAGTACTTC.

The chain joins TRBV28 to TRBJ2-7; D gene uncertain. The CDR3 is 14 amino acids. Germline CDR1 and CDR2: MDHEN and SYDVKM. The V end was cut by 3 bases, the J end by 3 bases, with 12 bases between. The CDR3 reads CASSFTWRSYEQYF. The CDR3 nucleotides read TGTGCCAGCAGTTTTACATGGCGGAGCTACGAGCAGTACTTC.

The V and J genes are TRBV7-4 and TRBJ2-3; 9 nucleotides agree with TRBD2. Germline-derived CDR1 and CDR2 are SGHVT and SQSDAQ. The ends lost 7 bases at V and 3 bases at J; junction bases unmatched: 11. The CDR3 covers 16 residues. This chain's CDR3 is CASNDNHSGRTDTQYF. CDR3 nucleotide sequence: TGTGCCAGCAACGACAACCATAGCGGGAGAACAGATACGCAGTATTTT.